Below, 15 T cell receptor beta chains from the same sample are listed, as sequenced in a study of T cells expressing NK-cell markers. Each CDR3 protein gets one entry in TCRdb, which reprocessed the 5' RACE reads and gives no DNA. This sample's clone table lists about 550,000 distinct CDR3 sequences. The material sequenced was blood T cells: a sorted CD56 or NKG2C T cell subset, CD4+ or CD8+ T cells, or bulk PBMC T cells (not recorded which). The origin of the receptors is a man between 18 and 29 years old in good health.

This chain connects TRBV12-3 or TRBV12-4 to TRBJ1-2; TCRdb outputs TRBD1, but without DNA this stays unchecked. This CDR3 has 15 amino acids. CDR3 sequence: CASSSDRLPSSGYTF.

V is TRBV20-1 and J is TRBJ2-7. Germline CDR1 and CDR2: DFQATT and SNEGSKA (reference sequence). This CDR3 region has 12 residues. CDR3 loop: CSAGKDAYEQYF.

V and J are TRBV7-8 and TRBJ1-2. CDR1 is SGHVS, CDR2 FQNEAQ, per germline. The CDR3 covers 14 residues. The CDR3 is CASRPDEMNYGYTF.

The V gene is TRBV12-3 or TRBV12-4, the J gene TRBJ1-1; TCRdb's assignment of TRBD1 cannot be checked, as there is no DNA. This CDR3 is built from 14 residues. The CDR3 region is CASSFDRVNTEAFF.

The rearrangement uses TRBV5-1 and TRBJ2-1; TCRdb selects TRBD1, and the lack of DNA leaves this call unchecked. This CDR3 comprises 13 residues. Germline values: CDR1 SGHRS, CDR2 YFSETQ. This CDR3 is CASSPPGVGEQFF. Together with reference TRBV5-1 and TRBJ2-1, the CDR3 gives the full variable domain: KAGVTQTPRYLIKTRGQQVTLSCSPISGHRSVSWYQQTPGQGLQFLFEYFSETQRNKGNFPGRFSGRQFSNSRSEMNVSTLELGDSALYLCASSPPGVGEQFFGPGTRLTVL.

The V gene is TRBV12-3 or TRBV12-4, the J gene TRBJ2-2; without DNA, the TCRdb call of TRBD1 cannot be checked. CDR3 length equals 19 residues. The CDR3 sequence is CASSAPGQGPLGVTGELFF.

The chain is built from TRBV4-3 and TRBJ2-4; TCRdb designates TRBD1, a call that cannot be tested without DNA. CDR1 LGHNA and CDR2 YSLEER come from the germline V gene. This CDR3 region has 18 residues. The CDR3 loop reads CASSQDWFGGAWRNIQYF.

The genes are TRBV18 and TRBJ2-6. In germline, CDR1 is KGHSH, CDR2 LQKENI. This CDR3 region has 13 residues. CDR3 in amino acids: CASPLAGANVLTF.

The chain uses TRBV28 and TRBJ2-1; TCRdb's assignment of TRBD2 cannot be checked, as there is no DNA. The V gene's germline CDR1 is MDHEN and CDR2 SYDVKM. This CDR3 contains 16 residues. The CDR3 sequence: CASSSRLAGGKSEQFF.

V and J are TRBV20-1 and TRBJ2-7; the D call of TRBD2 rests on TCRdb alone, since no DNA is present to check it. Germline V gene sequence: CDR1 DFQATT, CDR2 SNEGSKA (reference sequence). CDR3 length equals 15 residues. The CDR3 loop is CSAPRLDFLPYEQYF.

CDR3 residues: CASSQTDTTGEKLFF. J is TRBJ1-4 and V is TRBV4-2; TCRdb indicates TRBD1, and absent DNA this call remains unverified. Germline CDR1 and CDR2: LGHNA and YNFKEQ. The CDR3 contains 15 residues.

The V call is TRBV29-1, the J call TRBJ2-1; lacking DNA, the TRBD2 call made by TCRdb goes unchecked. The CDR3 is 18 residues long. Per the germline V gene, CDR1 is SQVTM and CDR2 is ANQGSEA. The CDR3 here is CSVDEVAGGVGPANEQFF.

The rearrangement uses TRBV12-3 or TRBV12-4 and TRBJ2-2; TCRdb reports TRBD1, a call that lacks DNA to check it against. The CDR3 totals 16 residues. The CDR3 here is CASSFPLGVGTGELFF.

This chain uses TRBV20-1 with TRBJ2-7; checking the TCRdb D call of TRBD2 is not possible without DNA. There are 16 residues in the CDR3. The germline V gene encodes CDR1 DFQATT and CDR2 SNEGSKA (reference sequence). The CDR3 protein is CSARPRLAGELHEQYF.

This sequence joins TRBV3-1 and TRBJ2-1. This CDR3 spans 15 amino acids. CDR1 and CDR2 from the germline V gene are LGHDT and YNNKEL (reference sequence). The CDR3 sequence is CASSQELVIYNEQFF.